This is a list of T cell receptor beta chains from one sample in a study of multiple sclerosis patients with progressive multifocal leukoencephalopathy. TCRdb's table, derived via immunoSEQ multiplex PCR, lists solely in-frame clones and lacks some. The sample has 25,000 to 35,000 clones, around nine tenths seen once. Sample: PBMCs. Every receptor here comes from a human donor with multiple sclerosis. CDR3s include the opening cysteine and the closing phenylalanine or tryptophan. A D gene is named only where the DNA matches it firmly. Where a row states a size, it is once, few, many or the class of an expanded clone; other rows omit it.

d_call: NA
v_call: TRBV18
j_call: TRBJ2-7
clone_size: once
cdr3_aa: CASSLKGGSYEQYF
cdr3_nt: TGTGCCAGCTCCCTTAAAGGCGGGTCCTACGAGCAGTACTTC

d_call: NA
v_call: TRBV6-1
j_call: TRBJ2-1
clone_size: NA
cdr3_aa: CASTGLSEQFF
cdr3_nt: TGTGCCAGCACCGGGCTTAGCGAGCAGTTCTTC

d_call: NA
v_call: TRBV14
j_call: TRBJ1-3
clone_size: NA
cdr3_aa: CASSSTWSSGRNTIYF
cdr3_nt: TGTGCCAGCAGCTCCACCTGGTCGTCCGGAAGAAACACCATATATTTT

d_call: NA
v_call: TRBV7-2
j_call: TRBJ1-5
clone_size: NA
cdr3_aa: CASSSYAGQFNQPQHF
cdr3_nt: TGTGCCAGCAGCTCATACGCCGGGCAGTTCAATCAGCCCCAGCATTTT

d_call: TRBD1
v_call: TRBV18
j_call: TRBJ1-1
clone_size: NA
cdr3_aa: CASSQATGGVRTEAFF
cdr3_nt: TGTGCCAGCTCACAAGCGACAGGGGGCGTAAGGACTGAAGCTTTCTTT

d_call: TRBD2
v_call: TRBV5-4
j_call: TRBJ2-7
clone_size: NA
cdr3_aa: CASSLATSGRGHEQYF
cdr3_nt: TGTGCCAGCAGCTTGGCCACTAGCGGGAGGGGTCACGAGCAGTACTTC

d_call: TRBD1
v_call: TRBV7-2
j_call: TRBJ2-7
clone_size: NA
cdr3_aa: CASSLAGTGGLRSSYEQYF
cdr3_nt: TGTGCCAGCAGCTTAGCGGGGACAGGGGGCCTTCGGAGCTCCTACGAGCAGTACTTC

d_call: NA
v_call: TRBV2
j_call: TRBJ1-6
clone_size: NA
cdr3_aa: CASTLGGGALQPLHF
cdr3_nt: TGTGCCAGCACCCTCGGCGGGGGGGCGCTTCAACCCCTCCACTTT

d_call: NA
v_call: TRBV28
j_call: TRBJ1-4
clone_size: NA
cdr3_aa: CASSPAGGPNEKLFF
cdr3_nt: TGTGCCAGCAGTCCGGCTGGGGGACCTAATGAAAAACTGTTTTTT

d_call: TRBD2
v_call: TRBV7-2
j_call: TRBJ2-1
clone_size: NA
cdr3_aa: CASSGGTSGKGSYNEQFF
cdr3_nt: TGTGCCAGCAGCGGAGGGACTAGCGGGAAGGGGTCCTACAATGAGCAGTTCTTC

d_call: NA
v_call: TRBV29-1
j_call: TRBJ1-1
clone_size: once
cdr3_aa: CSAGGREVTEAFF
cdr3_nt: TGCAGCGCCGGAGGCAGGGAAGTCACTGAAGCTTTCTTT

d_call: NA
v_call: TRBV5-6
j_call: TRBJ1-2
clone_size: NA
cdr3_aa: CASSLVGVHYGYTF
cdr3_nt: TGTGCCAGCAGCCTGGTTGGAGTACACTATGGCTACACCTTC

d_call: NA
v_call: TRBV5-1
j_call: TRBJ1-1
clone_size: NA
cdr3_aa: CASSIRDEGRAFF
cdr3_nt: TGCGCCAGCAGCATCCGGGACGAGGGGAGAGCTTTCTTT

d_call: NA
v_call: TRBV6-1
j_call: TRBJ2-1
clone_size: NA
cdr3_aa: CASSEWERNEQFF
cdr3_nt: TGTGCCAGCAGTGAATGGGAGCGGAATGAGCAGTTCTTC

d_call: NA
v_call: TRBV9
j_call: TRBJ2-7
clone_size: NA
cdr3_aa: CASSGGLGNYEQYF
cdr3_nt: TGTGCCAGCAGCGGGGGTTTAGGGAATTACGAGCAGTACTTC

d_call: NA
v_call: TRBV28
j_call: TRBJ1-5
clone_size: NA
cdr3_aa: CASRHKMGAGYNQPQHF
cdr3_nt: TGTGCCAGCAGACATAAGATGGGGGCGGGATACAATCAGCCCCAGCATTTT

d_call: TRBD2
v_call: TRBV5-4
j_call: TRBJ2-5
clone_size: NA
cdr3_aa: CASSPGLAQETQYF
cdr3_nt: TGTGCCAGCAGCCCGGGACTAGCGCAAGAGACCCAGTACTTC

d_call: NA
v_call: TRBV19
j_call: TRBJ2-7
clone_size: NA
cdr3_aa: CASSRGGLGSYEQYF
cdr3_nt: TGTGCCAGTAGTCGTGGGGGTCTGGGCTCCTACGAGCAGTACTTC

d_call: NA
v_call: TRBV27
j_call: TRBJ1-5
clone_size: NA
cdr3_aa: CASSFLGSNQPQHF
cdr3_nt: TGTGCCAGCAGTTTCTTAGGTAGCAATCAGCCCCAGCATTTT

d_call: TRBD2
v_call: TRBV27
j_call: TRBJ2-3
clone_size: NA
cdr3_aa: CASREIAGVTDTQYF
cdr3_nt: TGTGCCAGCAGGGAGATAGCGGGGGTGACAGATACGCAGTATTTT

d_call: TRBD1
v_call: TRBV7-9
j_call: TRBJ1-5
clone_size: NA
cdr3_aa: CASSLRATGVNSNQPQHF
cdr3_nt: TGTGCCAGCAGCTTAAGAGCTACAGGGGTCAATAGCAATCAGCCCCAGCATTTT

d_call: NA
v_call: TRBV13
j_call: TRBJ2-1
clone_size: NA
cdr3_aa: CASRGAGSYNEQFF
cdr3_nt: TGTGCCAGCAGGGGGGCTGGCTCCTACAATGAGCAGTTCTTC

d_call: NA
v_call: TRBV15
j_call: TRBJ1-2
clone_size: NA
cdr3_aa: CATSRGSRGGYTF
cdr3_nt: TGTGCCACCAGCAGAGGATCGAGGGGCGGCTACACCTTC

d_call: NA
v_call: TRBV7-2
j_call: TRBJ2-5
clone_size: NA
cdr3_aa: CASSPQLPETQYF
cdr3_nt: TGTGCCAGCAGCCCCCAGCTCCCAGAGACCCAGTACTTC

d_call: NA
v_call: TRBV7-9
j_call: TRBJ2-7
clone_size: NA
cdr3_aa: CASSLASGAREQYF
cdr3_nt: TGTGCCAGCAGCTTAGCGTCAGGGGCGCGGGAGCAGTACTTC

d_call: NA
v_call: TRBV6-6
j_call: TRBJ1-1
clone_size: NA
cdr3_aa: CASTLTVNTEAFF
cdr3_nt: TGTGCCAGCACCCTCACAGTGAACACTGAAGCTTTCTTT

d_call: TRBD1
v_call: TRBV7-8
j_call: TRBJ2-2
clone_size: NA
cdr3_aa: CASSTMTGGDTGELFF
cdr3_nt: TGTGCCAGCAGCACCATGACAGGGGGGGACACCGGGGAGCTGTTTTTT

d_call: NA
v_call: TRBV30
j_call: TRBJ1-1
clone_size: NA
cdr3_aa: CAWSEPGPMNTEAFF
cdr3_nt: TGTGCCTGGAGTGAGCCCGGCCCCATGAACACTGAAGCTTTCTTT

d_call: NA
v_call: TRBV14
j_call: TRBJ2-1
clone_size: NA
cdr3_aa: CASSQEWSAEQFF
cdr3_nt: TGTGCCAGCAGCCAAGAATGGTCGGCTGAGCAGTTCTTC

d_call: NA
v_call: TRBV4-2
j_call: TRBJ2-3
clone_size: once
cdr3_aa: CASSQEALGTDTQYF
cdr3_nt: TGTGCCAGCAGCCAAGAGGCTCTCGGCACAGATACGCAGTATTTT

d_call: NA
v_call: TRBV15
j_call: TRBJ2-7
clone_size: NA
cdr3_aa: CATSNGPDQYF
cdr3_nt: TGTGCCACCAGCAACGGGCCGGATCAGTACTTC

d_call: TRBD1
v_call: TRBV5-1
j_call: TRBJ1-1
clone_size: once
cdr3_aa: CASSSTGATEAFF
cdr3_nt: TGCGCCAGCAGCTCCACAGGGGCCACTGAAGCTTTCTTT

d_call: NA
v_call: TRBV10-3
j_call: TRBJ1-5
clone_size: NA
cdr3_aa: CAIRSGSDSNQPQHF
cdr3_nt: TGTGCCATCCGCTCCGGGTCGGATAGCAATCAGCCCCAGCATTTT

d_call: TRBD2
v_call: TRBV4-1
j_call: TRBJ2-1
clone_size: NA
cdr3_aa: CASSPGLAEFNEQFF
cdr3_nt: TGCGCCAGCAGCCCGGGACTAGCGGAGTTCAATGAGCAGTTCTTC

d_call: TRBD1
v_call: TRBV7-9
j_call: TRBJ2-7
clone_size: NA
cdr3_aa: CASSLMGQYYEQYF
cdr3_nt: TGTGCCAGCAGCCTCATGGGACAGTACTACGAGCAGTACTTC

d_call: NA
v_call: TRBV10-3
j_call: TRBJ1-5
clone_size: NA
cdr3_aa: CAISERGARQPQHF
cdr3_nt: TGTGCCATCAGTGAGAGGGGGGCGCGGCAGCCCCAGCATTTT

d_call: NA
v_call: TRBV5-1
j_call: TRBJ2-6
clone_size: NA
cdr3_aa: CASRSSSGANVLTF
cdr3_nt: TGCGCCAGCAGAAGTAGCTCTGGGGCCAACGTCCTGACTTTC

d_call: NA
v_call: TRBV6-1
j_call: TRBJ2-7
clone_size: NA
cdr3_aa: CASIINYEQYF
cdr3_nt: TGTGCCAGCATCATAAACTACGAGCAGTACTTC

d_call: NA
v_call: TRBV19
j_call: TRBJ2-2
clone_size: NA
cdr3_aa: CASSIRALNTGELFF
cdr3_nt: TGTGCCAGTAGTATTAGGGCACTGAACACCGGGGAGCTGTTTTTT

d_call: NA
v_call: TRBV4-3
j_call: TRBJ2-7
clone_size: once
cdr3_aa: CASSLRGGEQYF
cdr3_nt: TGCGCCAGCAGCCTACGAGGGGGGGAGCAGTACTTC

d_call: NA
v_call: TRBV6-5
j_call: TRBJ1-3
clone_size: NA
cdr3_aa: CASIVGNTIYF
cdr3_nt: TGTGCCAGCATAGTGGGAAACACCATATATTTT

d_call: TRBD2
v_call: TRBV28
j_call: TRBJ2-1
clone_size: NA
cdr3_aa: CASSPWTSGSSYNEQFF
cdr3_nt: TGTGCCAGCAGTCCGTGGACTAGCGGGAGCTCCTACAATGAGCAGTTCTTC

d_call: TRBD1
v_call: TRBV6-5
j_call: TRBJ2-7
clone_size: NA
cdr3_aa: CATQPGTGDYEQYF
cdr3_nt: TGTGCCACCCAACCCGGGACAGGGGACTACGAGCAGTACTTC

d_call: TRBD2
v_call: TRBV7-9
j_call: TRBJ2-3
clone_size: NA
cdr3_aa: CASSFTPGLAGDTQYF
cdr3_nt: TGTGCCAGCAGCTTTACTCCAGGACTAGCAGGAGATACGCAGTATTTT

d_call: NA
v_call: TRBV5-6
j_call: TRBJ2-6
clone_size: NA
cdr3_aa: CASSLRNSGANVLTF
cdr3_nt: TGTGCCAGCAGCTTACGAAACTCTGGGGCCAACGTCCTGACTTTC

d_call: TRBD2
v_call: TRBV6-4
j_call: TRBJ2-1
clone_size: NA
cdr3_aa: CASSEAGGRDEQFF
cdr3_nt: TGTGCCAGCAGTGAAGCGGGAGGCCGCGATGAGCAGTTCTTC

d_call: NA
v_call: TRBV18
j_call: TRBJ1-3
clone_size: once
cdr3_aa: CASSRASGNTIYF
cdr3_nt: TGTGCCAGCTCCAGGGCCTCTGGAAACACCATATATTTT

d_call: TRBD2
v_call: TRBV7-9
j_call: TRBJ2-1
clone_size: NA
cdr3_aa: CASSLGPGRAINEQFF
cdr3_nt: TGTGCCAGCAGCTTAGGCCCCGGGAGGGCCATCAATGAGCAGTTCTTC

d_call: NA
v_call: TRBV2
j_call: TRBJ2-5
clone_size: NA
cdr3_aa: CASSQEAQETQYF
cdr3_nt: TGTGCCAGCAGTCAAGAGGCGCAAGAGACCCAGTACTTC

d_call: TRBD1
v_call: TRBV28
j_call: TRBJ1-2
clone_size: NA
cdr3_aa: CASSLYLPGQGTGGYTF
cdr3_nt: TGTGCCAGCAGTTTATACTTACCGGGACAGGGGACAGGTGGCTACACCTTC

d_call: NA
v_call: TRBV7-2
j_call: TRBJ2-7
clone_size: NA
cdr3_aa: CASSLIAGSYEQYF
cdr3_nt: TGTGCCAGCAGCTTAATTGCGGGCTCCTACGAGCAGTACTTC

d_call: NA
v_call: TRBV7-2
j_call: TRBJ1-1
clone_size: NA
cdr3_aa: CASSLLQGRAGNTEAFF
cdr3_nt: TGTGCCAGCAGCTTATTGCAAGGCAGGGCAGGGAACACTGAAGCTTTCTTT

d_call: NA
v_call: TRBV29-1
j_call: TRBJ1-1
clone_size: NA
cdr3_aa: CSGGDRTKKAEAFF
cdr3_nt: TGCAGCGGAGGGGACCGGACCAAAAAGGCTGAAGCTTTCTTT

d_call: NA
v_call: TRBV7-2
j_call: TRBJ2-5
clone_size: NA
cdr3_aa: CASSLNSGQETQYF
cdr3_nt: TGTGCCAGCAGCTTAAACTCGGGGCAAGAGACCCAGTACTTC

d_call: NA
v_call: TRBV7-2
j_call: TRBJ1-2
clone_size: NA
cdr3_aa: CASSLRGPYGYTF
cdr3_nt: TGTGCCAGCAGCCTTAGAGGGCCCTATGGCTACACCTTC

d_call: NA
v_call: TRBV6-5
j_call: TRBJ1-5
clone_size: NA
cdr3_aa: CASSYGGNQPQHF
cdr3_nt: TGTGCCAGCAGTTACGGGGGGAATCAGCCCCAGCATTTT

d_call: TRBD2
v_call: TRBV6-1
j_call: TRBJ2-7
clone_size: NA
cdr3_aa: CASSVLADHYEQYF
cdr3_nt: TGTGCCAGCAGTGTACTAGCGGACCATTACGAGCAGTACTTC

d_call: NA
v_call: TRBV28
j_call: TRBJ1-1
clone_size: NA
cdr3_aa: CASSGDGVAWDTEAFF
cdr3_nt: TGTGCCAGCAGTGGGGACGGGGTTGCGTGGGACACTGAAGCTTTCTTT

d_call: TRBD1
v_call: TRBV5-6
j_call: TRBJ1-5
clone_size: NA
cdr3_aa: CASSLRDRVWQPQHF
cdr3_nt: TGTGCCAGCAGCTTGAGGGACAGGGTATGGCAGCCCCAGCATTTT